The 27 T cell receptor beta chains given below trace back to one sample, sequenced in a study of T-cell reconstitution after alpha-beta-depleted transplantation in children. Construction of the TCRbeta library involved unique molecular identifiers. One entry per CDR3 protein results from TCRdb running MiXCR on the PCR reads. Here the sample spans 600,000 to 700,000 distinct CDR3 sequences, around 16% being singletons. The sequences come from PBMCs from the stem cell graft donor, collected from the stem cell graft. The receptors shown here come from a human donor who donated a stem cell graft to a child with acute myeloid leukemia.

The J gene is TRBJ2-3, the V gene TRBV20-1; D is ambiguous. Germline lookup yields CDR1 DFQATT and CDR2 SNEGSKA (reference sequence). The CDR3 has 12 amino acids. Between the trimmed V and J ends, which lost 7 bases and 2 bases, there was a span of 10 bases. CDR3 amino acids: CSGEENTDTQYF. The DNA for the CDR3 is TGCAGTGGGGAAGAGAACACAGATACGCAGTATTTT.

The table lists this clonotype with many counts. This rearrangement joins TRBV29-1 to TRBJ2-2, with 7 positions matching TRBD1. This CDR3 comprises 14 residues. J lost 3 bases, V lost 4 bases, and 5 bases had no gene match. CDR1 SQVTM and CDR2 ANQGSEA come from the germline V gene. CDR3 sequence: CSVGSQGYTGELFF. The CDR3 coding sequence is TGCAGCGTTGGTTCACAGGGGTACACCGGGGAGCTGTTTTTT.

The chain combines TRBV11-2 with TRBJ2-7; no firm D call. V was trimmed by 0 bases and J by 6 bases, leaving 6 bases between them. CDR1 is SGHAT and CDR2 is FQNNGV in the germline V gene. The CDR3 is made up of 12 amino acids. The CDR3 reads CASSLDLSEQYV. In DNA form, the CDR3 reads TGTGCCAGCAGCTTAGATCTCAGCGAGCAGTACGTC.

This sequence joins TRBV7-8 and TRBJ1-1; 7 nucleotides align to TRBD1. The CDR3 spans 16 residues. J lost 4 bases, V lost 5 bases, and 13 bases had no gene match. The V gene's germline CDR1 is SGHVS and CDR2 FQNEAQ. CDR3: CASSLGTVTFSTEAFF. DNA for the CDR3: TGTGCCAGCAGCCTCGGGACAGTCACCTTTAGCACTGAAGCTTTCTTT.

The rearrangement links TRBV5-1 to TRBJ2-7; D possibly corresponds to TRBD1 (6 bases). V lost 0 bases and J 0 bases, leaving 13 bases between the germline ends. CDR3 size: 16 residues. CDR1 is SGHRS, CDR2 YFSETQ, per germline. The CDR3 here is CASSLDLGQSSYEQYF. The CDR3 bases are TGCGCCAGCAGCTTGGATTTAGGACAGAGCTCCTACGAGCAGTACTTC.

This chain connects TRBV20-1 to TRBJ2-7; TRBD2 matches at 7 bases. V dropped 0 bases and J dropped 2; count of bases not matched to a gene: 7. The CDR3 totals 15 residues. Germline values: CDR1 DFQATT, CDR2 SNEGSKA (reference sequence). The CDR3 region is CSARDPERGTYEQYF. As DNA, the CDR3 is TGCAGTGCTAGAGATCCGGAGCGGGGAACCTACGAGCAGTACTTC.

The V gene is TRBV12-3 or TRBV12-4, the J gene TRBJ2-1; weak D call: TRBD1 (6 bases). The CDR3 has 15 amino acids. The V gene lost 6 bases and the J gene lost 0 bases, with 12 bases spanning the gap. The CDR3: CASSPGALSYNEQFF. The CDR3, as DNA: TGTGCCAGCAGCCCAGGGGCTCTCTCCTACAATGAGCAGTTCTTC.

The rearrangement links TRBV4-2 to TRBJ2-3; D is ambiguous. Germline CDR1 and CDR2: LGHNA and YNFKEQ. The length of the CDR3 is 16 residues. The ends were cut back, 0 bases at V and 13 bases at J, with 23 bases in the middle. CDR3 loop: CASSQEDVVGPGLEYF. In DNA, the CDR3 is TGTGCCAGCAGCCAAGAAGACGTCGTAGGTCCTGGTCTGGAGTATTTT.

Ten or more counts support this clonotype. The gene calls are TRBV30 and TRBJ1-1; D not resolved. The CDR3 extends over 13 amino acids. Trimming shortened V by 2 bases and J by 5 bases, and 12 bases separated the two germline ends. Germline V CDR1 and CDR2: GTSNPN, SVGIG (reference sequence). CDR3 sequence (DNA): TGTGCCTGGAGTTACAGCGGTGGAACTGAAGCTTTCTTT. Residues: CAWSYSGGTEAFF.

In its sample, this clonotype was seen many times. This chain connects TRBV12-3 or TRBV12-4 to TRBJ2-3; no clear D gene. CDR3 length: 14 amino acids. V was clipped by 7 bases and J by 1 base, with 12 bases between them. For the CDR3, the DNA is TGTGCCAGCACCAATGCGGCGGGCACAGATACGCAGTATTTT. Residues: CASTNAAGTDTQYF.

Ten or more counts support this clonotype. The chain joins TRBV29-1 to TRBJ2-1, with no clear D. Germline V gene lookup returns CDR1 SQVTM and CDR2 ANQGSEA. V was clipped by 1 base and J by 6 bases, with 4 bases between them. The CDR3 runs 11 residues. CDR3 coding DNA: TGCAGCGTTGAAGTCTTCAATGAGCAGTTCTTC. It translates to CSVEVFNEQFF.

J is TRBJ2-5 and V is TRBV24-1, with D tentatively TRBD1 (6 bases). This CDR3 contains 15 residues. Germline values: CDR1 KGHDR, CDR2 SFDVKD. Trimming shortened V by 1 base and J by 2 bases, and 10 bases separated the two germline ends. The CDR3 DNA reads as TGTGCCACCAGTGATTTAAGGGGACAACAAGAGACCCAGTACTTC. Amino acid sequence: CATSDLRGQQETQYF.

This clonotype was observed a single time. For the CDR3, the DNA is TGCGCCAGCAGCTTGTGGGGGCGGGAACCAGATACGCAGTATTTT. Its protein is CASSLWGREPDTQYF. This chain links TRBV5-1 with TRBJ2-3; D tentatively fits TRBD1 or TRBD2 (6 bases each). This CDR3 is 15 amino acids long. V lost 1 base and J 4 bases, leaving 13 bases between the germline ends. Germline loops: CDR1 SGHRS, CDR2 YFSETQ.

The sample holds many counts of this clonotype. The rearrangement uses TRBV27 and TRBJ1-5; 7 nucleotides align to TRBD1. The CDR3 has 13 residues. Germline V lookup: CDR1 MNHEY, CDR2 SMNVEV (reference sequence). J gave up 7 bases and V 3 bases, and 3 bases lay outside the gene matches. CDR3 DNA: TGTGCCAGCAGTTTGTGGACAGGCCAGCCCCAGCATTTT. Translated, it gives CASSLWTGQPQHF.

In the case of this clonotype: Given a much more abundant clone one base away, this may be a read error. In DNA, the CDR3 is TGCAGTGCTGGATGGACAGGGGAAGTCAATCAGCCCAAGCATTTT. It encodes CSAGWTGEVNQPKHF. V is TRBV20-1 and J is TRBJ1-5, with 9 bases identical to TRBD1. The CDR3 spans 15 residues. Per germline, CDR1 DFQATT and CDR2 SNEGSKA (reference sequence).

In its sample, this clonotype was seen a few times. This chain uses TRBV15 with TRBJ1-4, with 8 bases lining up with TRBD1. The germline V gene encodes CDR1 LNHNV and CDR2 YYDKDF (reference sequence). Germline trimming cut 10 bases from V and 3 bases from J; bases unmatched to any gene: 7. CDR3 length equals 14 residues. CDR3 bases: TGTGCCATACGAGGACAGGGATCTAATGAAAAACTGTTTTTT. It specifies CAIRGQGSNEKLFF.

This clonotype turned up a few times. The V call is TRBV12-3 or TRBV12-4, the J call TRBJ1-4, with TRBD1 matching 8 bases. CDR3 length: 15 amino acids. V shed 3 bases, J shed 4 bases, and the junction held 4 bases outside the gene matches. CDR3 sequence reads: CASSFWTGSNEKLFF. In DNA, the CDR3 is TGTGCCAGCAGTTTCTGGACAGGGAGTAATGAAAAACTGTTTTTT.

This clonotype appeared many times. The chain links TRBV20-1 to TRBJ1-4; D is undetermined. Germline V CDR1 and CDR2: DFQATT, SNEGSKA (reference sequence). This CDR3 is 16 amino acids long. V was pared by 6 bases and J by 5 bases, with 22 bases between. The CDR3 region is CSATGVIRSPNEKLFF. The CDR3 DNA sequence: TGCAGTGCCACGGGAGTAATTCGGAGCCCGAATGAAAAACTGTTTTTT.

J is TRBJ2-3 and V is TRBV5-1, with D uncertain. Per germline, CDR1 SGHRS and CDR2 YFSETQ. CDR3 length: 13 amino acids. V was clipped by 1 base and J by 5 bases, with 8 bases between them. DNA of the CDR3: TGCGCCAGCAGCTTGAACAGCCAAGATACGCAGTATTTT. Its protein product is CASSLNSQDTQYF. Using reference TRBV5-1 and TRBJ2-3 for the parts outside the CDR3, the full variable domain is KAGVTQTPRYLIKTRGQQVTLSCSPISGHRSVSWYQQTPGQGLQFLFEYFSETQRNKGNFPGRFSGRQFSNSRSEMNVSTLELGDSALYLCASSLNSQDTQYFGPGTRLTVL.

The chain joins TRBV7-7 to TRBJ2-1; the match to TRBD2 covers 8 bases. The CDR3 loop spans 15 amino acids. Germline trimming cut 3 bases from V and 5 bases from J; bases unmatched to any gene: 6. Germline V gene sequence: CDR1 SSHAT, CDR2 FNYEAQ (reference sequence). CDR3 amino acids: CASSLGTSRNNEQFF. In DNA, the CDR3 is TGTGCCAGCAGCTTGGGGACTAGTCGAAACAATGAGCAGTTCTTC.

CDR3 in DNA: TGTGCCACCAGCAGAGAGGGAGGCGGTAAAGAGACCCAGTACTTC. Protein: CATSREGGGKETQYF. The chain is built from TRBV15 and TRBJ2-5; D possibly corresponds to TRBD2 (6 bases). With 0 bases removed from V and 3 bases from J, the gap between germline ends came to 11 bases. The V gene's germline CDR1 is LNHNV and CDR2 YYDKDF (reference sequence). The CDR3 is 15 residues long.

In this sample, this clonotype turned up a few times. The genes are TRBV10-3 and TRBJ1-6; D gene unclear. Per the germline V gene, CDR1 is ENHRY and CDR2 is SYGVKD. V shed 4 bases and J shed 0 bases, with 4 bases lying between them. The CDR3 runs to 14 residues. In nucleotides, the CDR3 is TGTGCCATCAGTGTAGACTCCTATAATTCACCCCTCCACTTT. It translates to CAISVDSYNSPLHF.

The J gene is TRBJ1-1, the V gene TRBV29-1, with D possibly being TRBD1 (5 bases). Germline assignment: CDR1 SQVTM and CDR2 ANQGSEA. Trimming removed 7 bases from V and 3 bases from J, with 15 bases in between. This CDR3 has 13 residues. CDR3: CSALTARHTEAFF. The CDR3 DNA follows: TGCAGCGCTCTGACAGCCCGGCACACTGAAGCTTTCTTT. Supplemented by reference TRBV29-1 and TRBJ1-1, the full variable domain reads SAVISQKPSRDICQRGTSLTIQCQVDSQVTMMFWYRQQPGQSLTLIATANQGSEATYESGFVIDKFPISRPNLTFSTLTVSNMSPEDSSIYLCSALTARHTEAFFGQGTRLTVV.

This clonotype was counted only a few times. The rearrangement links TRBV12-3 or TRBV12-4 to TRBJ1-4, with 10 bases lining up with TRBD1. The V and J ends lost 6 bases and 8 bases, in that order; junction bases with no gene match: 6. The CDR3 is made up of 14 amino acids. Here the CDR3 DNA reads TGTGCCAGCAGACAGACAGGGGGCAGGGAAAAACTGTTTTTT. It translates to CASRQTGGREKLFF.

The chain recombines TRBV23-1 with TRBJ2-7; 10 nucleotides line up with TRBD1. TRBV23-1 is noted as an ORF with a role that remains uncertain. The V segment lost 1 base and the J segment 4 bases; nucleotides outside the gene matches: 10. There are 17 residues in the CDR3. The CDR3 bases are TGCGCCAGCAGTCAATTTTCCCCGGGACAGGGGCCTTACGAGCAGTACGTC. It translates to CASSQFSPGQGPYEQYV.

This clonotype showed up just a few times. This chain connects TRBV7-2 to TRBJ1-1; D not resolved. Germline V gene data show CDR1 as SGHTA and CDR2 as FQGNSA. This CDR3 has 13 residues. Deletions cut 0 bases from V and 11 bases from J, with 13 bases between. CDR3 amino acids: CASSLARSSRAFF. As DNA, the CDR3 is TGTGCCAGCAGCTTAGCCAGGTCGTCTAGGGCTTTCTTT.

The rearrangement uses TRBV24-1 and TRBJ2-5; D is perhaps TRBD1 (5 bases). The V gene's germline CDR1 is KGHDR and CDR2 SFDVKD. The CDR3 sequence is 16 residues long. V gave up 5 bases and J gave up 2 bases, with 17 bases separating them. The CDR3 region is CATSAHPTDEQETQYF. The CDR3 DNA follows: TGTGCCACCAGTGCGCACCCGACAGACGAGCAAGAGACCCAGTACTTC.